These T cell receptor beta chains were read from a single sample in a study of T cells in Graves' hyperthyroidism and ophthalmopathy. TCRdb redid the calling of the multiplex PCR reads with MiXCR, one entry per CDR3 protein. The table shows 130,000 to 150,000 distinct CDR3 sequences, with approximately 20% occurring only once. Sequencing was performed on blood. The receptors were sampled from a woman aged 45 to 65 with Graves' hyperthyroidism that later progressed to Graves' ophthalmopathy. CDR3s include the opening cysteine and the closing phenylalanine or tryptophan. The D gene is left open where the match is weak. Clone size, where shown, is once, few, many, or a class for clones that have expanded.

TGCAGTGCTACCCCAGCCAGCGGGAGGGCCACAGATACGCAGTATTTT | CSATPASGRATDTQYF | TRBJ2-3 | TRBV20-1 | many | TRBD2
TGTGCCAGCAGGGGTAATGGGGGACGGACCGGGGAGCTGTTTTTT | CASRGNGGRTGELFF | TRBJ2-2 | TRBV7-9 | many | NA
TGTGCCAGCAGCCCCCATAGCTCTGGGGCCAACGTCCTGACTTTC | CASSPHSSGANVLTF | TRBJ2-6 | TRBV7-9 | NA | NA
TGTGCCGGGGGGGACGACTACGAGCAGTACTTC | CAGGDDYEQYF | TRBJ2-7 | TRBV30 | NA | TRBD2
TGTGCCAGCAGCTGGGGACAGAAAGAGACCCAGTACTTC | CASSWGQKETQYF | TRBJ2-5 | TRBV11-2 | NA | TRBD1
TGTGCCAGCAGTTTTTCCCCCCGGACAGGGGCGAAAGCTTTCTTT | CASSFSPRTGAKAFF | TRBJ1-1 | TRBV12-3/TRBV12-4 | NA | TRBD1
TGTGCCAGCAGCATCCGACAGGGATCGTTCGGGGAGCTGTTTTTT | CASSIRQGSFGELFF | TRBJ2-2 | TRBV7-2 | few | TRBD1
TGCAGCGGGCGACCGGGACAGGGATCGACCGCTTTCTTT | CSGRPGQGSTAFF | TRBJ1-1 | TRBV29-1 | many | TRBD1
TGTGCCTGGAGTTTGGGCAGGCGGGCTGGGGCCAACGTCCTGACTTTC | CAWSLGRRAGANVLTF | TRBJ2-6 | TRBV30 | many | NA
TGTGCCAGCAGCTTAGTTGAAGAGGAGCAGTTCTTC | CASSLVEEEQFF | TRBJ2-1 | TRBV11-3 | NA | NA
TGTGCCAGGGGGACAGGGGGCAACACTGAAGCTTTCTTT | CARGTGGNTEAFF | TRBJ1-1 | TRBV5-4 | NA | TRBD1
TGTGCCAGCAGTTACTCCTCCGGGACCAGCTCTTACGAGCAGTACTTC | CASSYSSGTSSYEQYF | TRBJ2-7 | TRBV6-6 | many | NA
TGTGCCAGCAGCCCCAACCCGTCCAGGGGAAAATTCAACACTGAAGCTTTCTTT | CASSPNPSRGKFNTEAFF | TRBJ1-1 | TRBV7-9 | NA | NA